Below are 12 T cell receptor beta chains sequenced from a single sample in a study of shared clonotypes between healthy human individuals. The method was immunoSEQ multiplex PCR; TCRdb's version includes in-frame clones alone and lacks a portion of them. The data contain around 700,000 clones, about two thirds of them singletons. What was sequenced was memory CD4+ T cells sorted from blood. Subset indicated: CD45RA-negative fraction. The receptors originated from a woman in her 30s in good health.

The chain is built from TRBV6-5 and TRBJ1-5; D not resolved. Germline values: CDR1 MNHEY, CDR2 SVGAGI. The length of the CDR3 is 13 residues. The V end was cut by 2 bases, the J end by 0 bases, with 2 bases between. CDR3 sequence reads: CASSYISNQPQHF. The CDR3 region has the DNA TGTGCCAGCAGTTACATTAGCAATCAGCCCCAGCATTTT.

V usage is TRBV7-6 and J usage is TRBJ2-7; D remains unclear. Germline CDR1 is SGHVS and CDR2 is FNYEAQ. The ends were cut back, 3 bases at V and 0 bases at J, with 12 bases in the middle. The CDR3 spans 15 residues. Here the CDR3 reads CASSFGSAPSYEQYF. The CDR3 nucleotides are TGTGCCAGCAGCTTCGGGTCGGCTCCCTCCTACGAGCAGTACTTC. Variable domain in full (rest from reference TRBV7-6 and TRBJ2-7): GAGVSQSPRYKVTKRGQDVALRCDPISGHVSLYWYRQALGQGPEFLTYFNYEAQQDKSGLPNDRFSAERPEGSISTLTIQRTEQRDSAMYRCASSFGSAPSYEQYFGPGTRLTVT.

This rearrangement joins TRBV10-3 to TRBJ2-5, with D tentatively TRBD1 (6 bases). CDR3 length: 14 residues. Deletions cut 6 bases from V and 2 bases from J, with 13 bases between. Germline lookup yields CDR1 ENHRY and CDR2 SYGVKD. The CDR3 bases are TGTGCCATCAGCGAGGGACAAGCTCAAGAGACCCAGTACTTC. It specifies CAISEGQAQETQYF.

CDR3 amino acids: CASSFGSYSGANVLTF. The CDR3 DNA sequence: TGTGCCAGCAGCTTCGGTTCCTACTCTGGGGCCAACGTCCTGACTTTC. The chain has TRBV7-9 and TRBJ2-6; D uncertain. CDR3 size: 16 residues. Germline assignment: CDR1 SEHNR and CDR2 FQNEAQ (reference sequence). Trimming stripped 3 bases from V and 0 bases from J, with 9 bases between.

This clone was seen ten or more times. Other nucleotide sequences from this sample produce the same CDR3. The V call is TRBV11-2, the J call TRBJ1-2; D ambiguous. Germline V gives CDR1 SGHAT, CDR2 FQNNGV. V was pared by 3 bases and J by 8 bases, with 7 bases between. The CDR3 has 11 amino acids. CDR3 bases: TGTGCCAGCAGCTTCAGAGGGGGCTACACCTTC. This sequence encodes CASSFRGGYTF.

As for this clone: The same CDR3 can be traced to other DNA sequences in this sample. This CDR3 is CASSSGTAQETQYF. The CDR3 region has the DNA TGCGCCAGCAGCTCCGGGACGGCTCAAGAGACCCAGTACTTC. The J gene is TRBJ2-5, the V gene TRBV5-1, with D tentatively TRBD1 or TRBD2 (5 bases each). Trimming removed 3 bases from V and 2 bases from J, with 11 bases in between. The CDR3 is 14 amino acids. The V gene's germline CDR1 is SGHRS and CDR2 YFSETQ. Based on the CDR3 plus reference TRBV5-1 and TRBJ2-5, the full variable domain is KAGVTQTPRYLIKTRGQQVTLSCSPISGHRSVSWYQQTPGQGLQFLFEYFSETQRNKGNFPGRFSGRQFSNSRSEMNVSTLELGDSALYLCASSSGTAQETQYFGPGTRLLVL.

In regard to this clone: At the DNA level, this CDR3 is encoded by other sequences in the same sample as well. The V and J genes are TRBV7-8 and TRBJ2-1, with TRBD2 matching 10 bases. In germline, CDR1 is SGHVS, CDR2 FQNEAQ. Trimming took 3 bases from V and 10 from J; bases not matched to a gene: 0. This CDR3 region has 12 residues. CDR3 loop: CASSFSGREQFF. CDR3 coding DNA: TGTGCCAGCAGCTTTAGCGGGAGGGAGCAGTTCTTC.

Points on this clone: A far larger clone is one nucleotide away, so this likely arose from a read error. This chain links TRBV6-6 with TRBJ2-7; 7 bases agree with TRBD2. The trim removed 7 bases at V and 6 bases at J, leaving 18 bases unmatched. The CDR3 loop spans 16 amino acids. Germline-derived CDR1 and CDR2 are MNHNY and SVGAGI (reference sequence). CDR3 DNA: TGTGCCAGCAACTCCGGGACTAACGGGAGTGGGGTCGAGCAGTACTTC. Translated: CASNSGTNGSGVEQYF.

This clone was observed a handful of times. This rearrangement joins TRBV6-5 to TRBJ1-2, with no clear D. CDR1 MNHEY and CDR2 SVGAGI come from the germline V gene. V was shortened by 5 bases and J by 6 bases, with 10 bases between the two germline ends. This CDR3 is 12 amino acids long. In DNA, the CDR3 is TGTGCCAGCAGTGCCCGGACGGATGGCTACACCTTC. Translation: CASSARTDGYTF.

The rearrangement uses TRBV7-6 and TRBJ2-1; 11 nucleotides match TRBD2. The V gene end was trimmed by 5 bases and the J gene end by 9 bases; junction bases not matched to a gene: 9. Germline lookup yields CDR1 SGHVS and CDR2 FNYEAQ. The CDR3 loop spans 15 amino acids. CDR3 region: CASSAVSGRAIEQFF. DNA of the CDR3: TGTGCCAGCAGCGCCGTTAGCGGGAGGGCCATTGAGCAGTTCTTC.

V usage is TRBV7-9 and J usage is TRBJ2-7; 7 bases line up with TRBD1. The germline V gene encodes CDR1 SEHNR and CDR2 FQNEAQ (reference sequence). V was pared by 5 bases and J by 0 bases, with 4 bases of the junction left unmatched. The CDR3 is 14 amino acids. The CDR3 sequence is CASSLTGDSYEQYF. CDR3 coding DNA: TGTGCCAGCAGCCTTACAGGGGACTCCTACGAGCAGTACTTC.

The rearrangement joins TRBV6-5 to TRBJ1-3, with 8 bases matching TRBD1. The CDR3 contains 14 residues. Germline CDR1 reads MNHEY; CDR2 reads SVGAGI. V lost 6 bases, J lost 0 bases, and 1 base stayed unmatched. The CDR3 region is CASRQGGSGNTIYF. CDR3 DNA sequence: TGTGCCAGCAGACAGGGGGGCTCTGGAAACACCATATATTTT.